A single sample is the source of the 11 T cell receptor beta chains below, sequenced in a study of cutaneous CD30+ T cell lymphoproliferative disorder and hepatitis E (dated by TCRdb to 2016 to 2019). Libraries were built with the immunoSEQ multiplex PCR assay. The table comes from immuneACCESS by way of TCRdb, which keeps in-frame sequences with V and J called. Part of the clones is missing from these tables; in studies checked, under half for an unresolved V gene and the rest for unknown reasons. The sample table lists fewer than 8,000 clones, about two thirds of them with a count of one. Of the sample, approximately 1% falls within the top ten clones. Input material: blood. Source of these receptors: a human donor with a cutaneous T cell lymphoproliferative disorder associated with hepatitis E virus.

CDR3 loop: CASSEWAVDGYTF. CDR3 in DNA: TGTGCCAGCAGTGAATGGGCAGTTGATGGCTACACCTTC. The chain joins TRBV2 to TRBJ1-2; no firm D call. Trimming took 2 bases from V and 6 from J, leaving 10 bases between them. Germline V gene lookup returns CDR1 SNHLY and CDR2 FYNNEI. The CDR3 covers 13 residues.

The CDR3 loop reads CASSSMDLVHENIQYF. The CDR3 nucleotides read TGTGCCAGCAGCTCCATGGACCTTGTCCATGAAAACATTCAGTACTTC. The rearrangement links TRBV7-9 to TRBJ2-4; D call uncertain. V was shortened by 4 bases and J by 5 bases, with 18 bases between the two germline ends. This CDR3 is 16 amino acids long. The germline V gene encodes CDR1 SEHNR and CDR2 FQNEAQ (reference sequence).

V and J are TRBV4-3 and TRBJ1-3; D is perhaps TRBD1 (5 bases). The germline V and J ends were trimmed by 0 bases and 1 base, with 13 bases remaining between them. CDR1 is LGHNA, CDR2 YSLEER, per germline. The CDR3 runs 17 residues. The CDR3 protein is CASSQDHYRSSGNTIYF. CDR3 nucleotides: TGCGCCAGCAGCCAAGATCACTACAGGTCTTCTGGAAACACCATATATTTT.

This sequence joins TRBV5-5 and TRBJ1-4; D perhaps matches TRBD1 (6 bases). This CDR3 comprises 17 residues. V was trimmed by 2 bases and J by 7 bases, leaving 21 bases between them. Germline CDR1 reads SGHKS; CDR2 reads YYEKEE (reference sequence). CDR3 bases: TGTGCCAGCAGCTTCTCCGGGACATCGTCGGCGGGTGAAAAACTGTTTTTT. Protein sequence: CASSFSGTSSAGEKLFF.

The chain recombines TRBV28 with TRBJ1-5, with 7 bases that match TRBD1. The ends lost 5 bases at V and 8 bases at J; junction bases unmatched: 6. CDR3 length: 13 residues. The germline V gene encodes CDR1 MDHEN and CDR2 SYDVKM. The CDR3 bases are TGTGCCAGCAGTCGACAGGGTTTCGAGCCCCAGCATTTT. It is translated as CASSRQGFEPQHF.

The chain is built from TRBV19 and TRBJ1-5; TRBD1 might be the D (6 bases). CDR3 length: 16 amino acids. The germline V gene has CDR1 LNHDA and CDR2 SQIVND (reference sequence). Trimming shortened V by 6 bases and J by 2 bases, and 17 bases separated the two germline ends. In DNA form, the CDR3 reads TGTGCCAGTAGCCACCCGACAGGTAATGGCAATCAGCCCCAGCATTTT. Residues: CASSHPTGNGNQPQHF.

The rearrangement uses TRBV4-2 and TRBJ2-1, with D possibly TRBD2 on 5 matching bases. Germline-derived CDR1 and CDR2 are LGHNA and YNFKEQ. The CDR3 has 16 amino acids. V gave up 0 bases and J gave up 3 bases, with 12 bases separating them. CDR3 region: CASSQDGGLGYNEQFF. CDR3 sequence (DNA): TGTGCCAGCAGCCAAGACGGCGGACTCGGCTACAATGAGCAGTTCTTC.

In this sample, this clone turned up once. The CDR3 region is CATRGGSEWRKLFF. The CDR3, as DNA: TGTGCCACCCGAGGGGGCAGCGAGTGGAGAAAACTGTTTTTT. The chain joins TRBV27 to TRBJ1-4, with 7 bases aligning to TRBD1. V lost 10 bases, J lost 10 bases, and 15 bases stayed unmatched. Germline V gene data show CDR1 as MNHEY and CDR2 as SMNVEV (reference sequence). The CDR3 is 14 residues long.

The chain couples TRBV10-3 to TRBJ2-6; no clear D gene. Germline V gene lookup returns CDR1 ENHRY and CDR2 SYGVKD. V was cut by 0 bases and J by 6 bases, with 9 bases left in between. The CDR3 runs to 15 residues. This chain's CDR3 is CAISESPPKANVLTF. The CDR3 coding sequence is TGTGCCATCAGTGAGTCACCCCCGAAGGCCAACGTCCTGACTTTC.

The chain has TRBV4-1 and TRBJ2-5, with 12 bases identical to TRBD2. The germline gives CDR1 MGHRA, CDR2 YSYEKL. Trimming cost V 1 base and J 4 bases; bases outside gene matches: 7. The CDR3 spans 17 residues. The DNA of the CDR3 is TGCGCCAGCAGCCAAGGAAATGAGGGACTAGCGGGAGAGACCCAGTACTTC. Amino acids: CASSQGNEGLAGETQYF.

This clone was seen a few times. The chain carries TRBV4-1 and TRBJ2-7; D may be TRBD1 or TRBD2 (6 bases each). This CDR3 has 15 residues. V gave up 2 bases and J gave up 2 bases, with 13 bases separating them. Looked up from germline, CDR1 is MGHRA and CDR2 is YSYEKL. The CDR3 DNA sequence: TGCGCCAGCAGCCAAACAAGGGGGAGGCCCTACGAGCAGTACTTC. It encodes CASSQTRGRPYEQYF.